This T cell receptor (beta chain) was sequenced in a study of CD8+ T cells in alopecia areata. In its sample, this clone was seen a few times. Trimming cost V 8 bases and J 0 bases; bases outside gene matches: 5. Germline values: CDR1 SQVTM, CDR2 ANQGSEA. This CDR3 has 13 amino acids. RNA was isolated and reverse transcribed to cDNA, the sequencing template. Some clones are missing from TCRdb's copy, which holds only in-frame ones; the method was immunoSEQ multiplex PCR. The sample gives 150,000 to 200,000 clones, around 63% of which show up once; under 2% is in the top ten. This TCR derives from a human donor with alopecia areata. This chain joins TRBV29-1 and TRBJ1-2, with 8 nucleotides matching TRBD1. This specimen consisted of CD4+ T cells sorted from blood, obtained at week 0. The CDR3 DNA is TGCAGCACCTGGACAGGGACTAACTATGGCTACACCTTC. Translating it yields CSTWTGTNYGYTF.